This is a list of T cell receptor beta chains from one sample in a study of cytomegalovirus exposure and HLA in healthy donors. The table came from immunoSEQ multiplex PCR; TCRdb's copy has only in-frame clones and leaves some out. The sample has under 150,000 clones, more than 85% seen once; the top ten hold roughly 9.4%. The sample consisted of PBMCs. The receptors originated from a man aged 18 to 30 in good health and CMV-seropositive. The CDR3 runs from the conserved cysteine through the conserved F or W. Fields, in order: D gene, clone size, V gene, J gene, CDR3 protein, CDR3 DNA. The D gene is left open where the match is weak. Clone size appears in some rows only: once, few, many, or a class for an expanded clone.

TRBD1,-,TRBV7-9,TRBJ2-7,CASSPRTGVSYEQYF,TGTGCCAGCAGCCCTAGGACAGGGGTTTCCTACGAGCAGTACTTC
TRBD1,-,TRBV5-5,TRBJ1-5,CASSSIGTGNQPQHF,TGTGCCAGCAGTTCCATTGGGACAGGCAATCAGCCCCAGCATTTT
-,-,TRBV4-1,TRBJ1-3,CASSQAGLPMSGNTIYF,TGCGCCAGCAGCCAAGCTGGACTCCCCATGTCTGGAAACACCATATATTTT
-,few,TRBV5-4,TRBJ2-7,CASSLAGRASYEQYF,TGTGCCAGCAGCTTGGCTGGCAGGGCCTCCTACGAGCAGTACTTC
TRBD2,-,TRBV29-1,TRBJ2-7,CSVDLGLAGEQYF,TGCAGCGTTGACTTGGGACTAGCGGGTGAGCAGTACTTC
-,once,TRBV7-6,TRBJ2-1,CASSSGVPSEQFF,TGTGCCAGCAGCTCAGGGGTGCCAAGTGAGCAGTTCTTC
-,-,TRBV5-5,TRBJ2-5,CASSLGTGFGETQYF,TGTGCCAGCAGCTTGGGAACAGGGTTCGGGGAGACCCAGTACTTC
-,-,TRBV18,TRBJ2-3,CASSRGTARADTQYF,TGTGCCAGCTCACGCGGGACCGCAAGGGCAGATACGCAGTATTTT
-,-,TRBV2,TRBJ2-7,CASSPPPPGHIYEQYF,TGTGCCAGCAGCCCCCCACCCCCGGGACACATCTACGAGCAGTACTTC
-,-,TRBV29-1,TRBJ2-3,CSVMSWGETDTQYF,TGCAGCGTTATGTCCTGGGGGGAGACAGATACGCAGTATTTT
TRBD1,few,TRBV5-4,TRBJ1-5,CATRRDRGRFQPQHF,TGTGCCACCAGACGGGACAGGGGGCGCTTTCAGCCCCAGCATTTT
-,-,TRBV6-5,TRBJ2-7,CASGKYSGYEQYF,TGTGCCAGCGGCAAATACAGTGGCTACGAGCAGTACTTC
TRBD1,few,TRBV29-1,TRBJ1-2,CSAGTGGADGYTF,TGCAGCGCGGGTACAGGGGGCGCGGATGGCTACACCTTC
-,once,TRBV5-1,TRBJ1-2,CASSPGGDGGYTF,TGCGCCAGCAGCCCGGGAGGGGACGGTGGCTACACCTTC
-,-,TRBV6-6,TRBJ1-5,CASHPEQEDQPQHF,TGTGCCAGTCACCCTGAGCAGGAAGATCAGCCCCAGCATTTT
TRBD1,-,TRBV5-1,TRBJ2-3,CASSVQGARRGTDTQYF,TGCGCCAGCAGCGTACAGGGGGCGCGGAGGGGCACAGATACGCAGTATTTT
TRBD2,-,TRBV5-1,TRBJ2-1,CASSLAKTSGGYNEQFF,TGCGCCAGCAGCTTGGCCAAAACTAGCGGGGGCTACAATGAGCAGTTCTTC
TRBD2,-,TRBV9,TRBJ2-3,CASSPGGYTDTQYF,TGTGCCAGCAGCCCGGGGGGATACACAGATACGCAGTATTTT
-,-,TRBV5-4,TRBJ1-1,CASSLQTGNTEAFF,TGTGCCAGCAGCTTACAGACAGGGAACACTGAAGCTTTCTTT
TRBD1,once,TRBV18,TRBJ1-5,CASHPDRSDQPQHF,TGTGCCAGCCATCCGGACAGGTCGGATCAGCCCCAGCATTTT
-,-,TRBV28,TRBJ1-3,CASSVHSGQNTIYF,TGTGCCAGCAGTGTACACTCAGGGCAAAACACCATATATTTT
-,-,TRBV2,TRBJ1-5,CASSERGRGQPQHF,TGTGCCAGCAGTGAAAGGGGCAGGGGTCAGCCCCAGCATTTT
TRBD2,-,TRBV10-3,TRBJ2-5,CAISGGGGAQETQYF,TGTGCCATCAGTGGAGGCGGGGGTGCCCAAGAGACCCAGTACTTC
TRBD2,-,TRBV27,TRBJ2-7,CASSSSGSYEQYF,TGTGCCAGCAGTTCTAGCGGCTCCTACGAGCAGTACTTC
-,-,TRBV18,TRBJ1-1,CASSPGPVAGMNTEAFF,TGTGCCAGCTCCCCCGGCCCGGTGGCAGGGATGAACACTGAAGCTTTCTTT
TRBD2,few,TRBV7-2,TRBJ2-7,CASSLPGGPRSYEQYF,TGTGCCAGCAGCTTACCGGGGGGGCCTCGATCCTACGAGCAGTACTTC
TRBD1,-,TRBV25-1,TRBJ2-1,CASSEYFDREGEQFF,TGTGCCAGCAGTGAATATTTTGACAGGGAAGGTGAGCAGTTCTTC
-,-,TRBV9,TRBJ2-3,CASSVEGRGRTDTQYF,TGTGCCAGCAGCGTAGAGGGGCGGGGGCGCACAGATACGCAGTATTTT
TRBD1,-,TRBV6-1,TRBJ1-2,CASSETLDRVGGIRRYGYTF,TGTGCCAGCAGTGAAACCTTAGACAGGGTCGGCGGGATTAGGCGTTATGGCTACACCTTC
-,once,TRBV6-6,TRBJ1-2,CASSYSTFQKLYGYTF,TGTGCCAGCAGTTACTCGACATTCCAGAAGTTATATGGCTACACCTTC
-,-,TRBV14,TRBJ2-7,CASSQGRRGQTWAEQYF,TGTGCCAGCAGCCAAGGTCGGAGGGGCCAAACTTGGGCCGAGCAGTACTTC
-,-,TRBV30,TRBJ1-1,CAWRPQGNTEAFF,TGTGCCTGGAGGCCACAGGGGAACACTGAAGCTTTCTTT
-,-,TRBV29-1,TRBJ2-1,CSVDPPSSYNEQFF,TGCAGCGTTGACCCTCCGAGCTCCTACAATGAGCAGTTCTTC
TRBD1,-,TRBV5-1,TRBJ2-7,CASSPGQSYEQYF,TGCGCCAGCAGCCCGGGACAGTCCTACGAGCAGTACTTC
TRBD1,-,TRBV7-9,TRBJ1-2,CASSLEDRGYGYTF,TGTGCCAGCAGCTTAGAAGACAGGGGATATGGCTACACCTTC
TRBD2,-,TRBV9,TRBJ2-1,CASSVASGNEQFF,TGTGCCAGCAGCGTAGCTAGCGGCAATGAGCAGTTCTTC
-,-,TRBV7-8,TRBJ2-7,CASSTASAEGYEQYF,TGTGCCAGCAGCACCGCTTCAGCGGAGGGGTACGAGCAGTACTTC
-,-,TRBV6-1,TRBJ2-7,CASSEARDRYSYEQYF,TGTGCCAGCAGTGAAGCGCGAGACAGGTATTCATACGAGCAGTACTTC
TRBD1,-,TRBV27,TRBJ2-7,CASRGTGALSYEQYF,TGTGCCAGCAGGGGAACAGGGGCGCTTTCCTACGAGCAGTACTTC
TRBD2,-,TRBV7-2,TRBJ2-7,CASTPRGGPLEQYF,TGTGCCAGCACCCCTCGGGGGGGTCCCCTCGAGCAGTACTTC
-,-,TRBV18,TRBJ1-3,CASSGQGTSGNTIYF,TGTGCCAGCTCCGGCCAGGGAACCTCGGGAAACACCATATATTTT
-,-,TRBV29-1,TRBJ1-1,CSVAFNRGGGEAFF,TGCAGCGTTGCCTTCAACCGGGGGGGTGGTGAAGCTTTCTTT
-,-,TRBV9,TRBJ2-2,CASSVGSQAGELFF,TGTGCCAGCAGCGTAGGGAGCCAAGCCGGGGAGCTGTTTTTT
-,-,TRBV6-5,TRBJ1-5,CASSYINGNQPQHF,TGTGCCAGCAGTTACATAAATGGCAATCAGCCCCAGCATTTT
-,-,TRBV7-9,TRBJ2-7,CASSLVGPRRPYEQYF,TGTGCCAGCAGCTTAGTAGGGCCCCGGAGGCCTTACGAGCAGTACTTC
TRBD1,-,TRBV30,TRBJ2-5,CAWSGQGIHQETQYF,TGTGCCTGGAGTGGACAGGGAATCCACCAAGAGACCCAGTACTTC
-,-,TRBV9,TRBJ1-1,CASSVRGGADTEAFF,TGTGCCAGCAGCGTACGGGGGGGCGCAGACACTGAAGCTTTCTTT